The 16 T cell receptor beta chains listed next were all sequenced from one sample in a study of OX40 agonist ivuxolimab in advanced cancers. Assay used: immunoSEQ multiplex PCR; TCRdb lists only in-frame clones, some missing. The sample shows about 40,000 clones, about 86% of them seen only once. The source was CD4+ or CD8+ T cells sorted from blood, collected in a trial of the OX40 agonist ivuxolimab. These receptors originate from an adult with an advanced solid tumor such as melanoma, head and neck, liver or kidney cancer.

V usage is TRBV6-1 and J usage is TRBJ2-5; no clear D. The CDR3 covers 11 residues. Germline V CDR1 and CDR2: MNHNS, SASEGT. The V and J ends lost 8 bases and 5 bases respectively, with 9 bases between them. DNA of the CDR3: TGTGCCAGCTGGATGAGGGAGACCCAGTACTTC. Protein: CASWMRETQYF.

The rearrangement joins TRBV15 to TRBJ1-5; TRBD1 matches 8 bases. Germline lookup yields CDR1 LNHNV and CDR2 YYDKDF (reference sequence). J gave up 0 bases and V 4 bases, and 14 bases lay outside the gene matches. The CDR3 loop spans 19 amino acids. The CDR3 DNA follows: TGTGCCACCAGCACGAAGGGCAGGGGGCATCCTAATAGCAATCAGCCCCAGCATTTT. It codes for CATSTKGRGHPNSNQPQHF. Complete variable domain (other parts from reference TRBV15 and TRBJ1-5): DAMVIQNPRYQVTQFGKPVTLSCSQTLNHNVMYWYQQKSSQAPKLLFHYYDKDFNNEADTPDNFQSRRPNTSFCFLDIRSPGLGDTAMYLCATSTKGRGHPNSNQPQHFGDGTRLSIL.

This clone was seen only a few times. V gene TRBV5-1 combines with J gene TRBJ2-2; 8 bases are shared with TRBD2. CDR1 SGHRS and CDR2 YFSETQ come from the germline V gene. The CDR3 has 15 residues. The trim removed 5 bases at V and 3 bases at J, leaving 6 bases unmatched. The CDR3 loop is CASRRGDLDTGELFF. As DNA, the CDR3 is TGCGCCAGCAGGCGGGGGGATCTGGACACCGGGGAGCTGTTTTTT.

In DNA, the CDR3 is TGTGCCAGCACCCTGAGAGGGACTAGCGGTGCCACCGGGGAGCTGTTTTTT. Encoded protein: CASTLRGTSGATGELFF. The V call is TRBV7-6, the J call TRBJ2-2, with 11 positions matching TRBD2. The CDR3 has 17 residues. V lost 7 bases, J lost 4 bases, and 11 bases stayed unmatched. Germline V gene lookup returns CDR1 SGHVS and CDR2 FNYEAQ.

This chain connects TRBV18 to TRBJ1-2; D uncertain. The V and J ends lost 5 bases and 0 bases respectively, with 10 bases between them. This CDR3 has 14 residues. Germline V gene sequence: CDR1 KGHSH, CDR2 LQKENI. The chain's CDR3 is CASSSRISNYGYTF. In DNA form, the CDR3 reads TGTGCCAGCTCATCCAGGATCTCTAACTATGGCTACACCTTC.

In this sample, this clone turned up a few times. The CDR3 reads CASSLGGAQETQYF. CDR3 in DNA: TGTGCCAGCAGCTTAGGCGGAGCCCAAGAGACCCAGTACTTC. The rearrangement links TRBV11-3 to TRBJ2-5; D remains unclear. CDR3 length equals 14 residues. Per germline, CDR1 SGHNT and CDR2 YENEEA. Trimming shortened V by 1 base and J by 1 base, and 7 bases separated the two germline ends.

This chain uses TRBV5-1 with TRBJ2-5; 10 bases are a match to TRBD1. There are 16 residues in the CDR3. Germline-derived CDR1 and CDR2 are SGHRS and YFSETQ. Trimming cost V 4 bases and J 5 bases; bases outside gene matches: 11. CDR3: CASSTSRQGALETQYF. In DNA form, the CDR3 reads TGCGCCAGCAGCACTAGCCGACAGGGGGCTCTTGAGACCCAGTACTTC. The full variable domain, its missing parts supplied by reference TRBV5-1 and TRBJ2-5, is KAGVTQTPRYLIKTRGQQVTLSCSPISGHRSVSWYQQTPGQGLQFLFEYFSETQRNKGNFPGRFSGRQFSNSRSEMNVSTLELGDSALYLCASSTSRQGALETQYFGPGTRLLVL.

CDR3 DNA: TGTGCCAGCAGCGGGACAGGGGGCGAAAACATTCAGTACTTC. Translated, it gives CASSGTGGENIQYF. This chain connects TRBV9 to TRBJ2-4; 11 positions match TRBD1. V lost 3 bases and J lost 5; bases outside the gene matches: 1. The CDR3 is 14 amino acids. Germline V gene lookup returns CDR1 SGDLS and CDR2 YYNGEE.

The chain uses TRBV9 and TRBJ1-2; 10 bases are a match to TRBD1. Germline V lookup: CDR1 SGDLS, CDR2 YYNGEE. V was clipped by 7 bases and J by 7 bases; unmatched bases: 13. The CDR3 extends over 15 amino acids. In nucleotides, the CDR3 is TGTGCCAGCGGCGCAGGACAGGGGGTATTGGGTGGCTACACCTTC. Protein product: CASGAGQGVLGGYTF.

The chain recombines TRBV10-3 with TRBJ2-7; TRBD1 or TRBD2 may be the D gene (6 bases each). The CDR3 is 14 residues long. V lost 3 bases to trimming and J lost 5 bases, with 14 bases between them. CDR1 ENHRY and CDR2 SYGVKD come from the germline V gene. CDR3 residues: CAISDDGGLHEQYF. The CDR3, as DNA: TGTGCCATCAGTGATGACGGGGGCCTCCACGAGCAGTACTTC.

V is TRBV6-6 and J is TRBJ1-4, with D possibly TRBD1 on 6 matching bases. Per the germline V gene, CDR1 is MNHNY and CDR2 is SVGAGI (reference sequence). The CDR3 is made up of 14 amino acids. The V and J ends lost 6 bases and 6 bases respectively, with 14 bases between them. CDR3 in DNA: TGTGCCAGCAGCCCGGGGGGCGGCGATGAAAAACTGTTTTTT. It encodes CASSPGGGDEKLFF.

The chain employs TRBV27 and TRBJ1-6; D gene ambiguous. The germline V gene encodes CDR1 MNHEY and CDR2 SMNVEV (reference sequence). V was clipped by 4 bases and J by 5 bases, with 3 bases between them. The CDR3 length is 12 residues. The chain's CDR3 is CASSSNNSPLHF. CDR3 DNA sequence: TGTGCCAGCAGTTCCAATAATTCACCCCTCCACTTT.

This clone was counted only a few times. This chain's CDR3 is CASSFTKDYGYTF. The CDR3 bases are TGTGCCAGCAGTTTCACAAAGGACTATGGCTACACCTTC. The J gene is TRBJ1-2, the V gene TRBV6-1; D remains unclear. The CDR3 is 13 residues long. CDR1 and CDR2 (germline): MNHNS, SASEGT. V was cut by 5 bases and J by 3 bases, with 10 bases left in between.

V gene TRBV7-8 combines with J gene TRBJ2-3, with a tentative D call TRBD2 (5 bases). V was trimmed by 1 base and J by 8 bases, leaving 19 bases between them. The CDR3 covers 16 residues. Per the germline V gene, CDR1 is SGHVS and CDR2 is FQNEAQ. CDR3 DNA sequence: TGTGCCAGCAGCTTAGGTCTCGACATAGCTGGAGGTACGCAGTATTTT. Its protein product is CASSLGLDIAGGTQYF.

The chain has TRBV9 and TRBJ1-2; perhaps TRBD1 as D (5 bases). The CDR3 is 15 residues long. The germline CDR1 and CDR2 sequences are SGDLS and YYNGEE. V gave up 4 bases and J gave up 4 bases, with 17 bases separating them. As DNA, the CDR3 is TGTGCCAGCAGCCCAGGTACGGGACCGCGCTATGGCTACACCTTC. Translation gives CASSPGTGPRYGYTF.

This clone was observed a handful of times. The chain links TRBV21-1 to TRBJ2-4; the table's D call, TRBD2, was not checked against the DNA. TRBV21-1 has pseudogene status. The CDR3 is made up of 15 amino acids. CDR3 region: CAIRRGAGAKNIQYF. CDR3 bases: TGTGCCATTCGCCGGGGGGCGGGGGCCAAAAACATTCAGTACTTC.